This T cell receptor beta chain was identified during a study of blood T cells in healthy people across ages (dated by TCRdb to between 2015 and 2016). For the wider study: Template switching captured roughly one uniquely barcoded TCR beta cDNA molecule per two T cells in model experiments. Using deep sequencing normalized with unique cDNA molecular identifiers, the study measured how TCR beta repertoire diversity changes with age. Donors were grouped into four age groups: young (average about 15 years), middle-aged (39), aged (about 60) and long-lived (roughly 80). Two additional independent replicas of 1 million unique cDNA reads from the same blood draw were analyzed for two donors (one aged 18 to 30 and one aged 80 or older).

From the germline V gene, CDR1 is SQVTM and CDR2 is ANQGSEA. The CDR3 measures 14 amino acids from cysteine to phenylalanine. Just the 42-base CDR3 DNA is kept, in frame starting at base 1. V is trimmed back by 1 base and J by 6 bases, and the junction contains 8 bases that no gene match accounts for. Library creation used 5' RACE. TCRdb names Illumina HiSeq 2500 as the instrument used. A second PCR of roughly 6 to 11 cycles was run with a J-beta primer mix and a sample-barcoded 5' primer. A template-switch 5' adaptor carrying 12 random nucleotides introduced a unique molecular identifier onto each TCR beta cDNA molecule. Each sample yielded at least 3 million CDR3-containing paired-end reads. First-strand cDNA was synthesized from all RNA with the Mint cDNA synthesis kit, primed by a TRBC-specific oligonucleotide. After uracil-DNA glycosylase treatment, a first 18-cycle PCR used universal primers M1SS and BC2_uni_R on all cDNA. Per the original workflow: For normalization, 1 million high-quality reads, each with a distinct molecular identifier, were randomly selected from each sample. Instead of being binned into consensus sequences, reads with shared molecular identifiers were discarded. MiTCR, with a Q25 quality threshold and the strictest error-elimination algorithm, was used for CDR3 identification, clonotype clustering and error correction. A nonparametric unseen species model with Euler transformation was used to estimate a lower bound on total TCR beta diversity. TCRdb ran its own pipeline on the public reads, namely fastp trimming at Q25 and MiXCR clone calling, and kept in-frame beta chains. A single entry per CDR3 protein holds the most common genes and DNA from its merged rows. Here the V and J calls rest on TCRdb's processing, not on the authors' analysis. For this sample the table gives under 1,100,000 distinct CDR3 sequences, of which about 25% were detected only once. 0.65% to 0.95% of the sample is held by the ten biggest clonotypes.

The study at large found these results: Total diversity estimates from one million sequenced T cells were considered lower bounds and underestimates. The CMV infection status of donors was not known, potentially confounding age-related changes in expanded clonotypes. As age increased, observed TCR beta diversity per million T cells dropped in a roughly linear way, and a significant reduction was already evident by age about 40. Compared with the aged group, more naive CD4+ T cells, fewer expanded clones and increased TCR diversity were shown by the long-lived group, suggesting age selection. A strong correlation was found between observed TCR beta diversity and the percentage of naive T cells measured by flow cytometry. Conclusive comparison of naive and antigen-experienced compartments was prevented by the profiling of bulk unsorted PBMCs.

Systemically healthy Caucasian individuals from Russia, around 38 in total and aged roughly 6 to 100 years, were included as donors. Roughly 10 milliliters of peripheral blood were drawn from each donor into EDTA-treated Vacutainer tubes. Ficoll-Paque density-gradient centrifugation was used to isolate PBMCs, with at least 7 million obtained per sample. Trizol reagent was used to extract total RNA from PBMCs, with at least 5.5 micrograms per sample. Naive CD45RAhigh/CD27high T cell percentages were measured by flow cytometry on a PBMC aliquot from every donor. This clonotype was observed a single time. Which antigen it targets is not known. Base quality data are lacking; no much larger clone is found one base away. In addition, the sample was reused for a study of T cells of mothers and their children. The second study reports: Donors were nine systemically healthy Caucasian individuals: three mothers and their six children. cDNA synthesis used all of the extracted RNA, with 1.5 ug of RNA in each 15 ul reaction. In the second PCR, the M1S primer introduced both the sample barcodes and 2-4 random nucleotides. Each mother yielded over 10 million TCR beta CDR3 reads and each child 2.5 million to 3 million reads. Thymic selection shapes the output of TCR recombination in a similar way in related and unrelated pairs, and inherited differences have a minor effect. Normalized repertoire overlap was always found to be slightly, but never significantly, higher in related mother-child pairs than in unrelated mother-child pairs. Persistent microchimeric T cell clones were not detected, at a sensitivity of about 99 clones per million clonotypes. In the study, deep NGS was used to compare the TCR beta repertoires of mothers and children, and features distinguishing related mother-child pairs from unrelated individuals were sought. On average, the children were approximately 11 +/- 4 years old, while the mothers were 40 +/- 4 years old. Libraries were sequenced on Illumina HiSeq 2000 with 100+100 nt paired-end reads after adapter ligation with NEBNext reagents. To avoid cross-contamination, the mother libraries and the child libraries were prepared a month apart and sequenced in separate runs. Each donor had between roughly 450,000 and 2,300,000 distinct TCR beta clonotypes identified. Naive TCR beta clonotypes were estimated from low-frequency clonotypes matched to each donor's FACS-determined naive share, without sorting.

Sequencing was performed on blood. Recombination joined TRBV29-1 with TRBJ2-7; the junction holds 8 bases that match TRBD2. This receptor was taken from a girl aged 2-10 years in good health. The nucleotide sequence is given as TGCAGCGTTGAAGTTTCGGGGGGGCCTGGCGAGCAGTACTTC. It specifies CSVEVSGGPGEQYF.